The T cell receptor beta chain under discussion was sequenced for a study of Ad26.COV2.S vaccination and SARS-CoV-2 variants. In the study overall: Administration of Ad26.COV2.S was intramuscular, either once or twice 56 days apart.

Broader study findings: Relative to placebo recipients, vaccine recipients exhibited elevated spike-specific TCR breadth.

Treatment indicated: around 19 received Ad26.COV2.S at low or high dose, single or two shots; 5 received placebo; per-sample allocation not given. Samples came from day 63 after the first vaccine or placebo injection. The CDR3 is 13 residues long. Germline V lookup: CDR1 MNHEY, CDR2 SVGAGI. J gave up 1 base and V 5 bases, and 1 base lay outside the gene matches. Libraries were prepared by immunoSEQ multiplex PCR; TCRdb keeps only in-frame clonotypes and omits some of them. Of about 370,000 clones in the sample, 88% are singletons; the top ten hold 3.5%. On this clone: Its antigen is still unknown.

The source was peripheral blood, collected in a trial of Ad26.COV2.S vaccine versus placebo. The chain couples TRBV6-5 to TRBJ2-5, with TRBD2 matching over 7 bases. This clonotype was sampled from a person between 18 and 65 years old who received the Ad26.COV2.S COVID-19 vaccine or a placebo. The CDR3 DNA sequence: TGTGCCAGCAGTCCTAGCGGCCAAGAGACCCAGTACTTC. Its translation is CASSPSGQETQYF.